This passage covers 32 T cell receptor beta chains from one sample sequenced in a study of beta chain features in type 1 diabetes. The authors reverse transcribed all of the isolated RNA, so sequencing captured expressed TCRB transcripts. This table comes from immunoSEQ multiplex PCR, and its TCRdb copy is limited to in-frame clones, with some not included. The data show about 900,000 clones, with 15% to 20% seen just once and 0.02% to 0.03% held by the top ten. The source material was naive CD4+ T cells from blood. Receptors originate from a woman aged 18-30 years in good health.

This clone was observed a few times. Other DNA sequences within the sample encode an identical CDR3. V gene TRBV7-9 combines with J gene TRBJ2-2; 10 nucleotides agree with TRBD2. The germline gives CDR1 SEHNR, CDR2 FQNEAQ (reference sequence). The CDR3 contains 15 residues. V lost 5 bases, J lost 3 bases, and 3 bases stayed unmatched. The CDR3 is CASSPGLADTGELFF. The CDR3, as DNA: TGTGCCAGCAGCCCAGGACTAGCGGACACCGGGGAGCTGTTTTTT.

The DNA of the CDR3 is TGTGCCAGCAGCGTAGCTGTAGGGGGCCGGGCAGATACGCAGTATTTT. Its protein is CASSVAVGGRADTQYF. J is TRBJ2-3 and V is TRBV9; 7 nucleotides match TRBD1. The CDR3 runs 16 residues. Germline lookup yields CDR1 SGDLS and CDR2 YYNGEE. Trimming removed 0 bases from V and 4 bases from J; junction bases left unmatched: 8.

The V call is TRBV29-1, the J call TRBJ2-6; weak D call: TRBD1 (5 bases). V lost 6 bases and J lost 2, with 8 bases in between. The CDR3 is 13 residues long. Germline loops: CDR1 SQVTM, CDR2 ANQGSEA. In nucleotides, the CDR3 is TGCAGCGTAAAACAGGCTGGGGCCAACGTCCTGACTTTC. It codes for CSVKQAGANVLTF. The full variable domain, with the rest looked up from reference TRBV29-1 and TRBJ2-6, is SAVISQKPSRDICQRGTSLTIQCQVDSQVTMMFWYRQQPGQSLTLIATANQGSEATYESGFVIDKFPISRPNLTFSTLTVSNMSPEDSSIYLCSVKQAGANVLTFGAGSRLTVL.

V usage is TRBV6-5 and J usage is TRBJ2-7, with D possibly being TRBD2 (5 bases). The CDR3 runs 16 residues. In germline, CDR1 is MNHEY, CDR2 SVGAGI. Trimming left V 0 bases short and J 2 bases short, with 14 bases between. Written as DNA, the CDR3 is TGTGCCAGCAGTTACTCGATCACCAGCGGCCCCTACGAGCAGTACTTC. It yields the protein CASSYSITSGPYEQYF.

This clone was seen only a few times. The chain recombines TRBV27 with TRBJ2-7; TRBD2 matches 13 bases. From germline, CDR1 is MNHEY and CDR2 SMNVEV (reference sequence). This CDR3 is 14 amino acids long. Losses at the gene ends were 4 bases for V and 6 bases for J; bases not matched to a gene: 3. This CDR3 is CASSSTSGRREQYF. The CDR3 DNA sequence: TGTGCCAGCAGTTCGACTAGCGGGAGGCGCGAGCAGTACTTC.

The chain couples TRBV10-3 to TRBJ1-2; D gene uncertain. This CDR3 contains 12 residues. The V and J ends lost 3 bases and 7 bases respectively, with 9 bases between them. Germline V gene lookup returns CDR1 ENHRY and CDR2 SYGVKD. The CDR3 region is CAISETIGGYTF. The CDR3 region has the DNA TGTGCCATCAGTGAAACAATTGGTGGCTACACCTTC.

This clone was picked up a small number of times. This chain links TRBV5-1 with TRBJ2-3; D gene unclear. V shed 3 bases and J shed 0 bases, with 5 bases lying between them. The CDR3 sequence is 13 residues long. CDR1 SGHRS and CDR2 YFSETQ come from the germline V gene. CDR3 region: CASSWASTDTQYF. The CDR3 coding sequence is TGCGCCAGCAGCTGGGCTAGCACAGATACGCAGTATTTT.

This clone appeared once. The chain combines TRBV5-1 with TRBJ2-5; D gene ambiguous. This CDR3 is built from 15 residues. Germline CDR1 reads SGHRS; CDR2 reads YFSETQ. V lost 5 bases to trimming and J lost 5 bases, with 19 bases between them. CDR3 in amino acids: CASRGSDALGETQYF. Written as DNA, the CDR3 is TGCGCCAGCAGGGGGTCGGACGCTCTTGGGGAGACCCAGTACTTC.

V gene TRBV10-3 combines with J gene TRBJ2-3; TRBD1 is a possible D gene (5 bases). This CDR3 spans 14 amino acids. Germline CDR1 is ENHRY and CDR2 is SYGVKD. V gave up 5 bases and J gave up 1 base, with 10 bases separating them. The CDR3 sequence is CAISSGPGTDTQYF. The CDR3 nucleotides are TGTGCCATCAGTTCAGGGCCAGGCACAGATACGCAGTATTTT.

The chain's CDR3 is CASSQPGAGELFF. CDR3 coding DNA: TGTGCCAGCAGCCAACCAGGGGCCGGGGAGCTGTTTTTT. The chain is built from TRBV4-2 and TRBJ2-2; D might be TRBD1 (6 bases). CDR3 length: 13 residues. Germline assignment: CDR1 LGHNA and CDR2 YNFKEQ. Trimming left V 2 bases short and J 6 bases short, with 7 bases between.

This clone was detected only a few times. This chain links TRBV7-8 with TRBJ1-2, with 8 bases identical to TRBD1. V lost 5 bases and J lost 1; bases outside the gene matches: 9. This CDR3 is 16 amino acids long. The germline CDR1 and CDR2 sequences are SGHVS and FQNEAQ. CDR3 nucleotides: TGTGCCAGCAGCAACCGGGACAGGCTTTTTAACTATGGCTACACCTTC. Amino acid sequence: CASSNRDRLFNYGYTF.

The table lists this clone with a few counts. V usage is TRBV29-1 and J usage is TRBJ2-5, with 7 bases lining up with TRBD1. CDR1 SQVTM and CDR2 ANQGSEA come from the germline V gene. After removal of 7 bases from V and 5 bases from J, the junction contained 13 bases not matched to a gene. CDR3 length: 14 amino acids. CDR3 DNA: TGCAGCGCGTGCCGGGACAGACTTGTTGAGACCCAGTACTTC. Translation gives CSACRDRLVETQYF. Full variable domain (remainder filled in from reference TRBV29-1 and TRBJ2-5): SAVISQKPSRDICQRGTSLTIQCQVDSQVTMMFWYRQQPGQSLTLIATANQGSEATYESGFVIDKFPISRPNLTFSTLTVSNMSPEDSSIYLCSACRDRLVETQYFGPGTRLLVL.

CDR3 loop: CATSRDLSNLYNEQFF. DNA for the CDR3: TGTGCCACCAGCAGAGATCTTTCGAACCTTTACAATGAGCAGTTCTTC. The chain carries TRBV15 and TRBJ2-1; D not resolved. The ends were cut back, 0 bases at V and 4 bases at J, with 13 bases in the middle. The CDR3 spans 16 residues. Germline CDR1 LNHNV, CDR2 YYDKDF (reference sequence).

The chain employs TRBV4-1 and TRBJ1-4, with no clear D. Germline values: CDR1 MGHRA, CDR2 YSYEKL. V lost 1 base, J lost 5 bases, and 14 bases lay in between. The CDR3 sequence is 16 residues long. This chain's CDR3 is CASSQGSRSINEKLFF. The CDR3 DNA sequence: TGCGCCAGCAGCCAAGGATCGCGCAGCATAAATGAAAAACTGTTTTTT.

The chain links TRBV2 to TRBJ2-1; D may match TRBD1 or TRBD2 (5 bases each). Trimming left V 6 bases short and J 7 bases short, with 19 bases between. Per the germline V gene, CDR1 is SNHLY and CDR2 is FYNNEI. The CDR3 covers 15 residues. The CDR3 DNA reads TGTGCCAGCAGGGCCGGGGCCCCGACCGGTAATGAGCAGTTCTTC. This encodes CASRAGAPTGNEQFF. The variable domain in full, with the rest retrieved from reference TRBV2 and TRBJ2-1, is EPEVTQTPSHQVTQMGQEVILRCVPISNHLYFYWYRQILGQKVEFLVSFYNNEISEKSEIFDDQFSVERPDGSNFTLKIRSTKLEDSAMYFCASRAGAPTGNEQFFGPGTRLTVL.

The rearrangement uses TRBV28 and TRBJ2-1; weak D call: TRBD2 (5 bases). CDR3 length: 16 amino acids. Trimming took 5 bases from V and 5 from J, leaving 19 bases between them. CDR1 MDHEN and CDR2 SYDVKM come from the germline V gene. The DNA for the CDR3 is TGTGCCAGCAGTGCAATGAGCGGCCATACACACAATGAGCAGTTCTTC. This codes for CASSAMSGHTHNEQFF.

This clone was seen a handful of times. This sample also contains other DNA sequences that code for the same CDR3. The rearrangement links TRBV28 to TRBJ2-1; 7 bases line up with TRBD2. The CDR3 is 14 amino acids. V was clipped by 3 bases and J by 9 bases; unmatched bases: 8. Germline V gene sequence: CDR1 MDHEN, CDR2 SYDVKM. The CDR3 sequence is CASSFSGRAGEQFF. DNA for the CDR3: TGTGCCAGCAGTTTCAGTGGGAGGGCCGGTGAGCAGTTCTTC.

This clone has only a few counts. This chain joins TRBV7-9 and TRBJ1-1; D gene ambiguous. The germline V gene encodes CDR1 SEHNR and CDR2 FQNEAQ (reference sequence). CDR3 length: 15 residues. Between the trimmed V and J ends, which lost 5 bases and 1 base, there was a span of 14 bases. The CDR3 protein is CASSPRGERNTEAFF. The CDR3 DNA sequence: TGTGCCAGCAGCCCCCGAGGCGAAAGGAACACTGAAGCTTTCTTT.

This clone came up a few times. The genes are TRBV5-1 and TRBJ2-3; perhaps TRBD2 as D (5 bases). V gave up 5 bases and J gave up 3 bases, with 13 bases separating them. Germline assignment: CDR1 SGHRS and CDR2 YFSETQ. The CDR3 contains 14 residues. The CDR3 loop is CASSYGLETDTQYF. In DNA, the CDR3 is TGCGCCAGCAGTTATGGACTCGAGACAGATACGCAGTATTTT. Full variable domain (remainder filled in from reference TRBV5-1 and TRBJ2-3): KAGVTQTPRYLIKTRGQQVTLSCSPISGHRSVSWYQQTPGQGLQFLFEYFSETQRNKGNFPGRFSGRQFSNSRSEMNVSTLELGDSALYLCASSYGLETDTQYFGPGTRLTVL.

This clone was picked up a small number of times. V is TRBV9 and J is TRBJ2-6, with 7 bases lining up with TRBD1. This CDR3 has 15 residues. CDR1 SGDLS and CDR2 YYNGEE come from the germline V gene. V lost 3 bases, J lost 1 base, and 1 base stayed unmatched. The CDR3 is CASSETGSGANVLTF. In DNA form, the CDR3 reads TGTGCCAGCAGCGAGACAGGGTCTGGGGCCAACGTCCTGACTTTC.

This clone came up a few times. The chain employs TRBV12-5 and TRBJ2-7, with 8 bases identical to TRBD1. With V trimmed by 6 bases and J by 1 base, 11 bases remained unmatched. The V gene's germline CDR1 is LGHNT and CDR2 FRNRAP. The CDR3 consists of 16 residues. The CDR3 coding sequence is TGTGCTAGTGGGGGACAGGAGTTTTGGCTTTCCTACGAGCAGTACTTC. Its protein product is CASGGQEFWLSYEQYF.

The V call is TRBV4-2, the J call TRBJ2-5, with 9 nucleotides matching TRBD2. The V gene's germline CDR1 is LGHNA and CDR2 YNFKEQ. There are 16 residues in the CDR3. V gave up 0 bases and J gave up 5 bases; unmatched junction bases: 7. CDR3 in DNA: TGTGCCAGCAGCCAAGATAGCGGGGGCCCCTGGGAGACCCAGTACTTC. Its translation is CASSQDSGGPWETQYF.

This chain uses TRBV10-2 with TRBJ2-2; no definite D call. CDR1 WSHSY and CDR2 SAAADI come from the germline V gene. The CDR3 has 16 residues. With 6 bases removed from V and 1 base from J, the gap between germline ends came to 15 bases. The CDR3 loop is CASSSRSVLNTGELFF. As DNA, the CDR3 is TGCGCCAGCAGCTCTAGATCCGTTTTGAACACCGGGGAGCTGTTTTTT.

This clone appeared a few times. The J gene is TRBJ2-7, the V gene TRBV28; 13 bases agree with TRBD2. The germline V gene has CDR1 MDHEN and CDR2 SYDVKM. V dropped 10 bases and J dropped 12; count of bases not matched to a gene: 9. The CDR3 consists of 12 residues. The CDR3 DNA is TGTGCCACCAGATTAGGGACTAGCGGGATGTACTTC. Its protein is CATRLGTSGMYF.

This clone was seen a handful of times. This chain connects TRBV27 to TRBJ1-2; D remains ambiguous. Germline V lookup: CDR1 MNHEY, CDR2 SMNVEV (reference sequence). This CDR3 has 13 residues. V was shortened by 5 bases and J by 5 bases, with 12 bases between the two germline ends. The chain's CDR3 is CASSLRHEYGYTF. CDR3 nucleotides: TGTGCCAGCAGTCTACGACACGAGTATGGCTACACCTTC.

The genes are TRBV4-3 and TRBJ1-3; D gene uncertain. The ends were cut back, 1 base at V and 0 bases at J, with 13 bases in the middle. CDR1 is LGHNA and CDR2 is YSLEER in the germline V gene. This CDR3 has 17 amino acids. This CDR3 reads CASSQAVEPSSGNTIYF. The CDR3 nucleotides are TGCGCCAGCAGCCAAGCAGTGGAACCCTCCTCTGGAAACACCATATATTTT.

Points on this clone: Other DNA sequences from this sample encode an identical CDR3 as well. J is TRBJ2-3 and V is TRBV18; the match to TRBD2 covers 9 bases. Germline CDR1 KGHSH, CDR2 LQKENI. V lost 1 base to trimming and J lost 4 bases; unmatched junction nucleotides: 3. CDR3 length equals 15 residues. The CDR3 nucleotides read TGTGCCAGCTCACCACTAGCGGGAGTGGCAGATACGCAGTATTTT. The encoded protein is CASSPLAGVADTQYF.

The V and J genes are TRBV4-1 and TRBJ1-4; the D gene is possibly TRBD1 (5 bases). This CDR3 contains 14 residues. The V gene lost 3 bases and the J gene lost 10 bases, with 15 bases spanning the gap. The germline gives CDR1 MGHRA, CDR2 YSYEKL. The chain's CDR3 is CASSQTVRDRKLFF. The CDR3 DNA follows: TGCGCCAGCAGCCAGACAGTGAGGGATAGAAAACTGTTTTTT.

This clone turned up a few times. The rearrangement links TRBV19 to TRBJ2-7; TRBD1 matches 8 bases. V lost 4 bases, J lost 4 bases, and 12 bases stayed unmatched. The CDR3 spans 16 residues. Germline assignment: CDR1 LNHDA and CDR2 SQIVND (reference sequence). CDR3 sequence (DNA): TGTGCCAGTAGTAACCCTACCGGACAGGGTTTTTACGAGCAGTACTTC. Translation gives CASSNPTGQGFYEQYF. The full variable domain, with the rest looked up from reference TRBV19 and TRBJ2-7, is DGGITQSPKYLFRKEGQNVTLSCEQNLNHDAMYWYRQDPGQGLRLIYYSQIVNDFQKGDIAEGYSVSREKKESFPLTVTSAQKNPTAFYLCASSNPTGQGFYEQYFGPGTRLTVT.

This clone was counted between two and nine times. V usage is TRBV19 and J usage is TRBJ2-1, with 7 bases identical to TRBD2. The germline V gene encodes CDR1 LNHDA and CDR2 SQIVND (reference sequence). The ends lost 4 bases at V and 5 bases at J; junction bases unmatched: 5. This CDR3 contains 14 residues. DNA for the CDR3: TGTGCCAGTAGTAGAGGGACTAAGAACAATGAGCAGTTCTTC. This codes for CASSRGTKNNEQFF.

CDR3 amino acids: CASRPGGLRSTDTQYF. The CDR3, as DNA: TGTGCCAGCAGACCAGGGGGGTTGCGTAGCACAGATACGCAGTATTTT. The rearrangement uses TRBV9 and TRBJ2-3; TRBD1 is a possible D gene (7 bases). V dropped 5 bases and J dropped 0 bases, with 16 bases sitting between them. Germline CDR1 and CDR2: SGDLS and YYNGEE. The CDR3 length is 16 residues.

The chain recombines TRBV5-5 with TRBJ2-1; 14 bases match TRBD2. Per germline, CDR1 SGHKS and CDR2 YYEKEE (reference sequence). The ends lost 0 bases at V and 10 bases at J; junction bases unmatched: 6. This CDR3 is built from 16 residues. CDR3 nucleotide sequence: TGTGCCAGCAGCTTGGCCGGACTAGCGGGAGGCCGAGAGCAGTTCTTC. As protein: CASSLAGLAGGREQFF. The full variable domain, with the rest looked up from reference TRBV5-5 and TRBJ2-1, is DAGVTQSPTHLIKTRGQQVTLRCSPISGHKSVSWYQQVLGQGPQFIFQYYEKEERGRGNFPDRFSARQFPNYSSELNVNALLLGDSALYLCASSLAGLAGGREQFFGPGTRLTVL.